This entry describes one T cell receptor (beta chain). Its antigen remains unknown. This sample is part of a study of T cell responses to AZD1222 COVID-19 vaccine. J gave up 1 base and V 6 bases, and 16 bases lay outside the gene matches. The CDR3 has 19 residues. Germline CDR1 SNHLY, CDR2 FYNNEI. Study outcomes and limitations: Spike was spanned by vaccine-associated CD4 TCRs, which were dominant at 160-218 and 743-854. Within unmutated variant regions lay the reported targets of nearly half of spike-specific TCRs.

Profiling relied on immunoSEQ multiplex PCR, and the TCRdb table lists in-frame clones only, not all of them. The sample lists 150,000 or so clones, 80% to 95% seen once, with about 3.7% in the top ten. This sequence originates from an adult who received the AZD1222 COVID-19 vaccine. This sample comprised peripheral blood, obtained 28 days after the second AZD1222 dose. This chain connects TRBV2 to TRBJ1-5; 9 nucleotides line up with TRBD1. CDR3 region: CASRATPDRGTLSNQPQHF. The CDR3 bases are TGTGCCAGCAGGGCAACTCCAGACAGGGGGACCCTGAGCAATCAGCCCCAGCATTTT. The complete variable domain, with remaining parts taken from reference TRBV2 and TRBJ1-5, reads EPEVTQTPSHQVTQMGQEVILRCVPISNHLYFYWYRQILGQKVEFLVSFYNNEISEKSEIFDDQFSVERPDGSNFTLKIRSTKLEDSAMYFCASRATPDRGTLSNQPQHFGDGTRLSIL.